The entry that follows covers one T cell receptor (beta chain) sequence. This sample stems from a study of blood T cell repertoires in COVID-19. Study-level background: The origin of the acute and convalescent COVID-19 samples was the United States, Italy and Spain. PBMCs, B-cell-depleted T cells, or T cells were the source of the cDNA or gDNA that made up the material.

The authors' processing: Estimation of nucleated cell counts relied on the amplification of reference gene primers. The repertoire was sequenced with immunoSEQ multiplex PCR; TCRdb's copy has only in-frame clones and lacks some. The V and J calls and clone size come from that table; D and trimming were worked out from the DNA. The sample includes about 89,000 clones, approximately 89% seen only once; the top ten take around 0.47%. This sequence originates from a man in his 60s with acute or convalescent COVID-19. Input material: peripheral blood.

CDR3 amino acids: CASIRNTEAFF. In DNA, the CDR3 is TGTGCCAGCATCAGAAACACTGAAGCTTTCTTT. The chain has TRBV2 and TRBJ1-1; D is unclear. The CDR3 sequence is 11 residues long. Per the germline V gene, CDR1 is SNHLY and CDR2 is FYNNEI. With 7 bases removed from V and 2 bases from J, the gap between germline ends came to 5 bases.